A single sample is the source of the 25 T cell receptor beta chains below, sequenced in a study of blood T cells in healthy people across ages. Sample-barcoded 5' priming and a J-beta primer mix drove a second PCR of about 6 to 12 cycles. Via MiXCR, TCRdb re-called the 5' RACE reads, giving one row per CDR3 protein. The table lists about 1.1 million distinct CDR3 sequences, approximately 38% of them singletons, with roughly 13% in the top ten. Material for sequencing was blood. All receptors come from a man in his late teens or twenties in good health.

This rearrangement joins TRBV27 to TRBJ1-5; no firm D call. This CDR3 comprises 14 residues. Germline-derived CDR1 and CDR2 are MNHEY and SMNVEV (reference sequence). Trimming pared 8 bases from V and 0 bases from J, leaving 11 bases between. CDR3 in amino acids: CASSNQYSNQPQHF. CDR3 nucleotides: TGTGCCAGCTCAAATCAGTATAGCAATCAGCCCCAGCATTTT.

The chain is built from TRBV12-3 or TRBV12-4 and TRBJ2-7; 7 nucleotides agree with TRBD1. This CDR3 is built from 16 residues. Losses at the gene ends were 6 bases for V and 2 bases for J; bases not matched to a gene: 13. The CDR3 protein is CASSPRRGPTAYEQYF. The CDR3 region has the DNA TGTGCCAGCAGCCCTCGTAGGGGGCCTACAGCCTACGAGCAGTACTTC.

A few counts support this clonotype. The V and J genes are TRBV10-3 and TRBJ1-2; 7 nucleotides line up with TRBD1. The V gene end was trimmed by 7 bases and the J gene end by 2 bases; junction bases not matched to a gene: 7. Germline CDR1 ENHRY, CDR2 SYGVKD. CDR3 size: 14 residues. The CDR3 DNA is TGTGCCATCACCCCGACAGGGAGGAACTATGGCTACACCTTC. It specifies CAITPTGRNYGYTF.

The V call is TRBV7-9, the J call TRBJ2-1, with 7 bases that match TRBD1. Trimming at V came to 5 bases and at J to 0 bases, leaving 7 bases not matched to a gene. This CDR3 contains 16 residues. Germline CDR1 SEHNR, CDR2 FQNEAQ (reference sequence). Here the CDR3 DNA reads TGTGCCAGCAGCCCCCGACAGGGCCCCTCCTACAATGAGCAGTTCTTC. Its translation: CASSPRQGPSYNEQFF.

A few counts support this clonotype. J is TRBJ1-2 and V is TRBV2; D unclear. CDR3 length: 12 amino acids. Trimming removed 4 bases at V and 5 bases at J, with 8 bases between. CDR1 SNHLY and CDR2 FYNNEI come from the germline V gene. The CDR3 spells CASSVWLYGYTF. CDR3 DNA: TGTGCCAGCAGTGTCTGGTTGTATGGCTACACCTTC.

This clonotype has a handful of counts. The chain links TRBV12-3 or TRBV12-4 to TRBJ2-2, with TRBD1 matching 7 bases. J gave up 5 bases and V 7 bases, and 10 bases lay outside the gene matches. The CDR3 runs 15 residues. The CDR3 reads CASTLGTVWTGELFF. The CDR3 nucleotides read TGTGCCAGCACTCTAGGGACAGTTTGGACCGGGGAGCTGTTTTTT.

This clonotype appeared a few times. The chain joins TRBV6-1 to TRBJ2-1; 7 nucleotides agree with TRBD1. This CDR3 is 15 amino acids long. V lost 1 base and J lost 2; bases outside the gene matches: 2. Germline CDR1 MNHNS, CDR2 SASEGT. CDR3 DNA sequence: TGTGCCAGCAGTGAAGGTCAGGGGGCCTACAATGAGCAGTTCTTC. Translation gives CASSEGQGAYNEQFF.

The chain recombines TRBV4-2 with TRBJ1-4; D is unclear. Germline values: CDR1 LGHNA, CDR2 YNFKEQ. This CDR3 comprises 15 residues. Trimming took 0 bases from V and 7 from J, leaving 12 bases between them. CDR3 in DNA: TGTGCCAGCAGCCAAGACGGCCAACGGGGTGAAAAACTGTTTTTT. Translating gives CASSQDGQRGEKLFF.

In regard to this clonotype: Compared with germline, one end of the junction differs, possibly owing to a read error. This sequence joins TRBV7-2 and TRBJ2-3; D is undetermined. From germline, CDR1 is SGHTA and CDR2 FQGNSA. The CDR3 is made up of 14 amino acids. The DNA for the CDR3 is TGTGCCAGCAGCTTAGGGGTTTTATCAGATACGCACTATTTT. The encoded protein is CASSLGVLSDTHYF.

In this sample, this clonotype turned up a few times. This sequence joins TRBV20-1 and TRBJ1-2, with TRBD1 matching 10 bases. This CDR3 comprises 14 residues. Germline CDR1 is DFQATT and CDR2 is SNEGSKA (reference sequence). Unmatched junction bases numbered 6, after V lost 4 bases and J lost 4 bases. The CDR3 region has the DNA TGCAGTGCTACCGGGACAGGGGTGGGCTATGGCTACACCTTC. Translation gives CSATGTGVGYGYTF.

This clonotype was seen only a few times. J is TRBJ2-2 and V is TRBV2; 8 bases are shared with TRBD2. V gave up 4 bases and J gave up 3 bases; unmatched junction bases: 1. Germline CDR1 reads SNHLY; CDR2 reads FYNNEI. This CDR3 contains 14 residues. In DNA, the CDR3 is TGTGCCAGCAGTGTCGGGAGGGACACCGGGGAGCTGTTTTTT. Protein: CASSVGRDTGELFF.

The rearrangement uses TRBV9 and TRBJ2-1; possibly TRBD2 for D (6 bases). V was pared by 0 bases and J by 5 bases, with 9 bases between. The CDR3 extends over 14 amino acids. Germline V gives CDR1 SGDLS, CDR2 YYNGEE. In DNA form, the CDR3 reads TGTGCCAGCAGCGTAGGGTGGGGGGACAATGAGCAGTTCTTC. This encodes CASSVGWGDNEQFF.

The rearrangement uses TRBV28 and TRBJ2-3; D is possibly TRBD1 (5 bases). The CDR3 is 14 amino acids. Germline assignment: CDR1 MDHEN and CDR2 SYDVKM. The ends were cut back, 7 bases at V and 2 bases at J, with 13 bases in the middle. The CDR3 coding sequence is TGTGCCAGCATTTCAACAGGCTCCACAGATACGCAGTATTTT. Translating it yields CASISTGSTDTQYF.

The table lists this clonotype with many counts. This chain uses TRBV7-9 with TRBJ2-2; D is unresolved. CDR3 length: 16 residues. The V gene lost 2 bases and the J gene lost 3 bases, with 13 bases spanning the gap. Germline loops: CDR1 SEHNR, CDR2 FQNEAQ (reference sequence). CDR3 amino acids: CASSLWPTGDTGELFF. CDR3 nucleotides: TGTGCCAGCAGCTTATGGCCGACGGGTGACACCGGGGAGCTGTTTTTT.

Only a few counts were recorded for this clonotype. The chain couples TRBV20-1 to TRBJ1-2, with D hard to call. Trimming cost V 5 bases and J 2 bases, with 6 bases left between them. Germline CDR1 is DFQATT and CDR2 is SNEGSKA (reference sequence). This CDR3 has 11 residues. Here the CDR3 reads CSAEANYGYTF. CDR3 DNA sequence: TGCAGTGCTGAGGCCAACTATGGCTACACCTTC.

This clonotype was counted a few times. The chain is built from TRBV6-1 and TRBJ1-1; D is unclear. This CDR3 has 13 amino acids. Trimming took 6 bases from V and 1 from J, leaving 9 bases between them. Germline-derived CDR1 and CDR2 are MNHNS and SASEGT. This CDR3 is CASRRSGNTEAFF. CDR3 nucleotide sequence: TGTGCCAGCAGACGCAGTGGGAACACTGAAGCTTTCTTT.

This clonotype occurred a few times. V usage is TRBV20-1 and J usage is TRBJ2-1; 7 nucleotides align to TRBD2. CDR3 size: 15 residues. The V gene's germline CDR1 is DFQATT and CDR2 SNEGSKA (reference sequence). V gave up 0 bases and J gave up 3 bases; unmatched junction bases: 5. The CDR3 DNA follows: TGCAGTGCTAGAGATGGGGGACTACACTACAATGAGCAGTTCTTC. Its translation is CSARDGGLHYNEQFF.

This clonotype has only a few counts. J is TRBJ2-5 and V is TRBV12-3 or TRBV12-4; a weak D match, TRBD2 (5 bases). Trimming cost V 7 bases and J 11 bases, with 23 bases left between them. There are 14 residues in the CDR3. This CDR3 reads CASKLGPNYNEQYF. The CDR3 DNA reads as TGTGCCAGCAAACTAGGACCTAATTACAATGAGCAGTACTTC.

Details on this clonotype: A much larger clone lies one base from this, so it may be a read error. The chain employs TRBV12-3 or TRBV12-4 and TRBJ2-7, with 8 bases fitting TRBD1. This CDR3 spans 14 amino acids. CDR3 in DNA: TGTGCCAGCAGCGGACAGGGCCTCTCCTACAAGCAGTACTTC. Its translation: CASSGQGLSYKQYF.

This chain's CDR3 is CASSPRRTGGDVGEAFF. CDR3 nucleotides: TGTGCCAGCAGCCCCCGTCGGACAGGGGGCGATGTGGGTGAAGCTTTCTTT. V and J are TRBV13 and TRBJ1-1; TRBD1 aligns across 11 bases. The V and J ends lost 5 bases and 7 bases, in that order; junction bases with no gene match: 15. CDR1 and CDR2 (germline): PRHDT, FYEKMQ (reference sequence). This CDR3 has 17 amino acids.

This chain uses TRBV5-1 with TRBJ2-7; D possibly uses TRBD1 or TRBD2 (5 bases each). The J call is uncertain, as TRBJ2-4 better fits the DNA end. CDR3 size: 19 residues. Germline assignment: CDR1 SGHRS and CDR2 YFSETQ. CDR3 coding DNA: TGCGCCAGCAGCTTGGGCCGAGATGGGGGACCCATTCGCGAAAACATTCAGTACTTC. Its translation is CASSLGRDGGPIRENIQYF.

This chain uses TRBV4-1 with TRBJ2-7, with TRBD2 matching over 9 bases. Germline-derived CDR1 and CDR2 are MGHRA and YSYEKL. There are 15 residues in the CDR3. The V gene end was trimmed by 1 base and the J gene end by 7 bases; junction bases not matched to a gene: 8. The CDR3 here is CASSQVGGGAYEQYF. DNA of the CDR3: TGCGCCAGCAGCCAAGTCGGCGGGGGGGCATATGAGCAGTACTTC.

This clonotype came up a few times. The chain employs TRBV29-1 and TRBJ2-5, with 10 nucleotides matching TRBD1. The CDR3 totals 16 residues. Germline V CDR1 and CDR2: SQVTM, ANQGSEA. Unmatched junction bases numbered 13, after V lost 6 bases and J lost 3 bases. This CDR3 is CSVPPVGQGIEETQYF. CDR3 bases: TGCAGCGTCCCCCCAGTGGGACAGGGGATTGAAGAGACCCAGTACTTC.

This clonotype turned up a few times. The V call is TRBV7-2, the J call TRBJ2-7; 7 bases agree with TRBD1. CDR1 is SGHTA, CDR2 FQGNSA, per germline. Trimming removed 5 bases from V and 3 bases from J; junction bases left unmatched: 7. CDR3 length: 14 residues. CDR3: CASSVNPGGYEQYF. CDR3 sequence (DNA): TGTGCCAGCAGCGTAAATCCAGGGGGCTACGAGCAGTACTTC.

The rearrangement joins TRBV7-8 to TRBJ2-7; D possibly corresponds to TRBD1 (6 bases). V was shortened by 5 bases and J by 4 bases, with 15 bases between the two germline ends. CDR3 length equals 14 residues. The germline gives CDR1 SGHVS, CDR2 FQNEAQ. The DNA of the CDR3 is TGTGCCAGCAGCACAGCCTTACAGGGTTACGAGCAGTACTTC. It codes for CASSTALQGYEQYF.